This T cell receptor beta chain was found in a study of CD8 T cells in Susac syndrome. This clonotype was recorded only once. It was with random hexamers that roughly 0.45 to 1 ug RNA was reverse transcribed. TCRdb independently ran MiXCR on the immunoSEQ multiplex PCR reads; one entry per CDR3 protein. The sample contains roughly 150,000 distinct CDR3 sequences, 85% to 95% of which appear only once. This clonotype originated in a human donor with Susac syndrome. Sequencing was performed on CD8+ T cells from PBMCs.

This chain's CDR3 is CASSQEVTGSTTDTQYF. Written as DNA, the CDR3 is TGCGCCAGCAGCCAAGAGGTAACAGGGTCTACCACAGATACGCAGTATTTT. V and J are TRBV4-1 and TRBJ2-3; maybe TRBD1 (6 bases). Trimming pared 0 bases from V and 2 bases from J, leaving 15 bases between. CDR1 is MGHRA, CDR2 YSYEKL, per germline. The CDR3 spans 17 residues.